One TCR beta chain is described in this entry. Its antigen is still unknown. This specimen comes from a study of cytomegalovirus exposure and HLA in healthy donors. Findings and caveats of the study: When analyzed later, a missense DCLRE1C variant was found to be linked to TCR beta V- and J-gene trimming.

This CDR3 is built from 13 residues. Germline CDR1 reads SGHRS; CDR2 reads YFSETQ. Trimming pared 4 bases from V and 6 bases from J, leaving 13 bases between. Amplification used 60 Vbeta primers and 13 Jbeta primers. Here immunoSEQ multiplex PCR was the method, and the copy in TCRdb shows in-frame clones only, minus some. This sample has about 100,000 clones, with 81% found just once. The TCR originated in a woman aged 65 to 85 in good health and CMV-seropositive. Sequencing was done on a sample of PBMCs. V gene TRBV5-1 combines with J gene TRBJ1-2, with D unclear. CDR3 in amino acids: CASSPDKSHGYTF. The CDR3 coding sequence is TGCGCCAGCAGCCCTGACAAGTCCCATGGCTACACCTTC.